A selection of T cell receptor beta chains follows, all from one sample in a study of Ad26.COV2.S vaccination and SARS-CoV-2 variants. Repertoires were generated with immunoSEQ multiplex PCR, while TCRdb's copy carries only in-frame clones and drops some. The repertoire includes 300,000 to 450,000 clones, about 88% of them detected once, and less than 4% sits in the top ten. This sample comprised peripheral blood, obtained in a trial of Ad26.COV2.S vaccine versus placebo. These receptors all stem from a person aged 18 to 59 who received the Ad26.COV2.S COVID-19 vaccine or a placebo. The conserved cysteine and the conserved F or W are not part of the CDR3 here. Fields, in order: J gene, V gene, CDR3 protein.

TRBJ1-3,TRBV30,AWTGGYSGNTIY
TRBJ2-6,TRBV9,ASSPDRAGANVLT
TRBJ1-6,TRBV2,ASRKEGPYSPLH
TRBJ2-7,TRBV4-3,ASSQDLQSDYEQY
TRBJ1-4,TRBV5-1,ASSRLAGNEKLF
TRBJ2-3,TRBV18,ASSPPTLAGGGPTDTQY
TRBJ2-7,TRBV7-2,ASSVLGGGASYEQY
TRBJ1-1,TRBV5-6,ASSSTGEMVQAF
TRBJ1-1,TRBV6-1,ASSEVTEAF
TRBJ2-3,TRBV28,ASSQTGDYTDTQY
TRBJ2-2,TRBV5-4,ASSLLAGNTGELF
TRBJ1-2,TRBV5-1,ASSLWGEGYT
TRBJ2-7,TRBV5-4,ASSHHYEQY
TRBJ1-4,TRBV5-1,ASSFRGVNEKLF
TRBJ1-5,TRBV7-8,ASSLPPGPLGNQPQH
TRBJ2-3,TRBV6-1,ASSEDRFTDTQY
TRBJ2-3,TRBV24-1,ATSDLGEVTDTQY
TRBJ2-7,TRBV7-2,ASLKDRGSYEQY
TRBJ1-2,TRBV4-3,ASKPAGQGLLANYGYT
TRBJ1-3,TRBV28,ASTADRGIY
TRBJ1-2,TRBV7-9,ASSVGGEANYGYT
TRBJ2-1,TRBV7-7,ASSLGAGGGYNEQF